The T cell receptor beta chain described here comes from a study of blood T cell repertoires in COVID-19. Across the whole study: Samples came from the United States, Italy and Spain, spanning acute and convalescent COVID-19.

In its sample, this clone was seen a few times. Sequencing used immunoSEQ multiplex PCR; TCRdb keeps in-frame clones, though not all of them. The data contain about 82,000 clones, around 83% of them singletons. The CDR3 consists of 13 residues. V dropped 8 bases and J dropped 8 bases, with 16 bases sitting between them. The germline V gene encodes CDR1 SGHNT and CDR2 YENEEA. V is TRBV11-3 and J is TRBJ2-4; unclear D gene. This TCR derives from a woman aged 55 to 70 with acute or convalescent COVID-19. Sample: peripheral blood. CDR3 amino acids: CASQMTPGYIQYF. The CDR3, as DNA: TGTGCCAGCCAGATGACTCCCGGCTACATTCAGTACTTC.